This TCR beta chain is drawn from a study of blood T cell repertoires in COVID-19 (dated by TCRdb to 2018 to 2020). A note on the overall study: The collaborator samples originated in the United States, Italy and Spain and spanned the acute and convalescent phases of COVID-19. Subjects who had been exposed to COVID-19, were actively infected with it, or had recovered from it provided the deeply sampled blood TCRbeta repertoires that made up the dataset. Where available, HLA class I and class II types were taken from metadata supplied by the sample provider and were not determined by assay-based typing. The repertoires were released in a freely available public database meant as a resource for research on the immune response to SARS-CoV-2. Sample metadata almost always included a de-identified subject ID, COVID-19 status, age in years and sex. The samples were drawn from two sources: the first 160 participants of the ongoing ImmuneRACE study, and fewer than 1,500 subjects contributed by 6 global collaborators. The prospective study material was composed of cDNA or gDNA derived from T cells, B-cell-depleted T cells, or PBMCs.

General findings and caveats noted by the study authors: The amount of clinical and demographic metadata varied by source and participant and was provided uncurated.

According to the germline V gene, CDR1 reads SGHTA and CDR2 reads FQGNSA. The CDR3 contains 14 residues, cysteine and phenylalanine counted. The DNA shown is the 42-base CDR3, in frame from base 1. V lost 8 bases and J lost 7 bases; the stretch between them is 21 bases long. TCRbeta CDR3 regions were amplified from genomic DNA by means of the immunoSEQ Assay, a bias-controlled multiplex PCR. As for the original processing: The number of nucleated cells in each sample was estimated from the amplification of reference gene primers within the assay. To quantify the absolute abundance of each unique TCRbeta CDR3 rearrangement, sequence reads were collapsed and filtered. For each sample, productive Simpson clonality was calculated by taking the square root of Simpson's diversity index across productive rearrangements. What TCRdb holds here is the immuneACCESS table cut down to in-frame rearrangements. Part of the clones is not present; checked against another copy, under half of the missing clones reflect an unresolved V gene, and the others are unexplained. V, J and clone size are those of that table, while D and trimming were read from the DNA. The sample has more than 50,000 clones on record, about 93% of them singletons. Approximately 15% of the sample goes to the ten largest clones.

As regards this clone: Its antigen specificity is not known. No much larger clone is present one base from it, and per-base qualities are unavailable.

Collaborating institutions collected whole blood in K2EDTA tubes following their own protocols. Collaborator samples were shipped for TCRbeta analysis as frozen whole blood, isolated PBMCs, or DNA extracted from either sample type. The chain links TRBV7-2 with TRBJ2-7; the D gene is perhaps TRBD2, from 6 matching bases. Specimen: peripheral blood. The sequence derives from a human donor with active COVID-19. The donor label of this sample is uncertain. At the DNA level, the sequence is TGTGCCAGCGCCTCCGGGGGTAGCCGAGTTGAGCAGTACTTC. This is translated as CASASGGSRVEQYF.